This T cell receptor beta chain comes out of a study of blood T cell repertoires in COVID-19. Study as a whole: Sites across the United States, Italy and Spain contributed samples from acute and convalescent COVID-19. Sources were T cells, B-cell-depleted T cells, or PBMCs; the material itself was cDNA or gDNA.

The V gene's germline CDR1 is LNHDA and CDR2 SQIVND (reference sequence). The CDR3 runs to 14 residues. J was trimmed by 7 bases and V by 6 bases; bases with no gene match: 9. The table came from immunoSEQ multiplex PCR; TCRdb's copy has only in-frame clones and leaves some out. Here the sample spans roughly 150,000 clones, about 88% being singletons. Specimen: peripheral blood. V is TRBV19 and J is TRBJ1-5, with TRBD1 matching 7 bases. This TCR derives from a man aged 60 to 69 with active or convalescent COVID-19. The CDR3, as DNA: TGTGCCAGTAGGGATCGACAGGGCTCCCAGCCCCAGCATTTT. This gives the protein CASRDRQGSQPQHF.